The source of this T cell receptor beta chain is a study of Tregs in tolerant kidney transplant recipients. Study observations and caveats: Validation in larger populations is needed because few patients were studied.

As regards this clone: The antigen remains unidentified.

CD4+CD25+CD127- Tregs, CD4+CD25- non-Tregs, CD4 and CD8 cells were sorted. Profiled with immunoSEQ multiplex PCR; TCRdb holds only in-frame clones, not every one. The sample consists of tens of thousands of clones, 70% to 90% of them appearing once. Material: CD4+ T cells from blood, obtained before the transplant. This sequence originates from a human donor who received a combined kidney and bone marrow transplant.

Here the CDR3 DNA reads TGTGCCAGCAGCGGAGGACTAGCGGGAGTTGCGCAGTATTTT. It translates to CASSGGLAGVAQYF. This sequence joins TRBV2 and TRBJ2-3; TRBD2 agrees at 13 bases. The V gene's germline CDR1 is SNHLY and CDR2 FYNNEI. The CDR3 has 14 residues. V was clipped by 6 bases and J by 10 bases; unmatched bases: 7.